This T cell receptor (beta chain) was observed in a study of Ad26.COV2.S vaccination and SARS-CoV-2 variants. General study findings and limits: Breadth measured for non-spike TCRs was similar across vaccine and placebo recipients.

Sequencing used immunoSEQ multiplex PCR; TCRdb keeps in-frame clones, though not all of them. This table holds some 240,000 clones, around 88% found once. Sample treatment: over 15 received Ad26.COV2.S at low or high dose, single or two shots; about 5 received placebo; per-sample allocation not given. It was on day 63 after the first vaccine or placebo injection that samples were taken. Notes on this clone: Its specificity is not known.

The CDR3 runs to 10 residues. CDR1 KGHDR and CDR2 SFDVKD come from the germline V gene. The V end lost 10 bases, the J end lost 6 bases, and 9 bases lay between the germline ends. This rearrangement joins TRBV24-1 to TRBJ2-7; D remains unclear. The sequencing used peripheral blood, collected in a trial of Ad26.COV2.S vaccine versus placebo. This TCR was sampled from a person between 18 and 65 years old who received the Ad26.COV2.S COVID-19 vaccine or a placebo. As DNA, the CDR3 is TGTGCCACGCACCTGAGCGAGCAGTACTTC. The encoded protein is CATHLSEQYF.